Shown below are 8 T cell receptor beta chains from a single sample sequenced in a study of a mutant IDH1 vaccine in newly diagnosed glioma. Profiling relied on immunoSEQ multiplex PCR, and the TCRdb table lists in-frame clones only, not all of them. This table has 20,000 to 30,000 clones, roughly 87% appearing once. Time point of the sample: week 47, end of study. In the vaccine, a single dose held 300 ug of the mutant IDH1 20-mer peptide, along with topical imiquimod. Their specific antigens are unknown. The sequenced sample was PBMCs, obtained from a glioma patient whose treatment included an IDH1 peptide vaccine. These receptors came from a man aged 35-49 years with glioma. Some clones in this sample may be carry-over from other donors' samples.

CDR3 region: CASSESGTDTQYF. In DNA form, the CDR3 reads TGTGCCAGCAGTGAATCGGGCACAGATACGCAGTATTTT. The chain carries TRBV6-4 and TRBJ2-3; D remains unclear. The V end was cut by 3 bases, the J end by 1 base, with 5 bases between. CDR3 size: 13 residues. Germline V gives CDR1 MRHNA, CDR2 SNTAGT.

This clone was picked up a small number of times. The chain employs TRBV10-2 and TRBJ2-7; D gene ambiguous. Germline V gives CDR1 WSHSY, CDR2 SAAADI. The CDR3 contains 15 residues. The V end lost 3 bases, the J end lost 2 bases, and 14 bases lay between the germline ends. The CDR3 coding sequence is TGCGCCAGCAGTGATTCGGGTCTCCCGACCTACGAGCAGTACTTC. Translating gives CASSDSGLPTYEQYF.

This clone was counted a single time. The chain has TRBV5-6 and TRBJ1-1; D remains unclear. CDR1 SGHDT and CDR2 YYEEEE come from the germline V gene. The V gene lost 1 base and the J gene lost 1 base, with 8 bases spanning the gap. The CDR3 has 14 residues. DNA of the CDR3: TGTGCCAGCAGCTTGTTAGGGCCGAACACTGAAGCTTTCTTT. Translated: CASSLLGPNTEAFF.

This sequence joins TRBV19 and TRBJ2-5; TRBD2 aligns across 8 bases. The CDR3 spans 16 residues. CDR1 LNHDA and CDR2 SQIVND come from the germline V gene (reference sequence). With V trimmed by 5 bases and J by 1 base, 9 bases remained unmatched. CDR3 protein: CASSPRAGAIQETQYF. CDR3 bases: TGTGCCAGTAGTCCGAGAGCGGGGGCTATCCAAGAGACCCAGTACTTC.

The chain recombines TRBV2 with TRBJ1-1; a weak D match, TRBD1 (5 bases). Trimming pared 3 bases from V and 4 bases from J, leaving 18 bases between. The germline V gene encodes CDR1 SNHLY and CDR2 FYNNEI. The CDR3 runs to 16 residues. CDR3: CASSDKGPGERTEAFF. DNA of the CDR3: TGTGCCAGCAGTGATAAAGGACCGGGGGAGCGCACTGAAGCTTTCTTT.

The V gene is TRBV4-1, the J gene TRBJ2-7; 10 bases line up with TRBD1. From germline, CDR1 is MGHRA and CDR2 YSYEKL. J gave up 6 bases and V 0 bases, and 8 bases lay outside the gene matches. The CDR3 has 16 residues. CDR3 in amino acids: CASSQDPRQGAGEQYF. The CDR3, as DNA: TGCGCCAGCAGCCAAGATCCGAGACAGGGGGCGGGCGAGCAGTACTTC.

This rearrangement joins TRBV7-2 to TRBJ2-7; D perhaps matches TRBD2 (6 bases). The CDR3 totals 14 residues. Trimming cost V 3 bases and J 4 bases, with 13 bases left between them. CDR1 is SGHTA and CDR2 is FQGNSA in the germline V gene. The CDR3 sequence is CASSFLVGRYEQYF. The DNA for the CDR3 is TGTGCCAGCAGCTTCTTGGTGGGGAGGTACGAGCAGTACTTC.

V usage is TRBV5-1 and J usage is TRBJ1-1; D is ambiguous. Per the germline V gene, CDR1 is SGHRS and CDR2 is YFSETQ. V was clipped by 4 bases and J by 4 bases, with 14 bases between them. CDR3 length: 14 residues. The CDR3 reads CASSPGRVVTEAFF. CDR3 sequence (DNA): TGCGCCAGCAGCCCTGGGCGGGTAGTCACTGAAGCTTTCTTT.